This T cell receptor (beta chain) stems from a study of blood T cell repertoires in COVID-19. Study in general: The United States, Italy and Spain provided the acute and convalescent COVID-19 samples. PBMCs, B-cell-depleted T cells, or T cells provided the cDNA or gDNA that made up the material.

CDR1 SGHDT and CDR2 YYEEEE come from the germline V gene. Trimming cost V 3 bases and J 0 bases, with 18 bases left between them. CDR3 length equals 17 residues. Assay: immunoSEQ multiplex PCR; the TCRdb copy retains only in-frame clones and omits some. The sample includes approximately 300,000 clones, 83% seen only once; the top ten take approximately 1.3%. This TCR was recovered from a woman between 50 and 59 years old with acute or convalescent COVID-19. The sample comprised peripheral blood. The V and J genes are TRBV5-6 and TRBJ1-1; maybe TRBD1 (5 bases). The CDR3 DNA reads TGTGCCAGCAGCTCCCGAAGGGACTTACCCATGAACACTGAAGCTTTCTTT. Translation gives CASSSRRDLPMNTEAFF.